This T cell receptor beta chain was identified in a study of T cell responses to AZD1222 COVID-19 vaccine. General observations from the study: Researchers took repertoire samples only after the peak T cell response had come. The study found Spike-specific TCR breadth and depth rose after two AZD1222 doses.

The germline CDR1 and CDR2 sequences are MNHEY and SVGAGI. This CDR3 has 13 residues. Trimming cost V 6 bases and J 0 bases, with 7 bases left between them. For this clone: Antigen unknown.

Assay used: immunoSEQ multiplex PCR; TCRdb lists only in-frame clones, some missing. Here the sample spans over 85,000 clones, roughly 83% being singletons. The sequence came from an adult who received the AZD1222 COVID-19 vaccine. Sequencing was performed on peripheral blood, taken 28 days after the second AZD1222 dose. The chain joins TRBV6-5 to TRBJ2-3, with D tentatively TRBD1 (6 bases). CDR3 loop: CASRTGSTDTQYF. For the CDR3, the DNA is TGTGCCAGCAGGACAGGTAGCACAGATACGCAGTATTTT.